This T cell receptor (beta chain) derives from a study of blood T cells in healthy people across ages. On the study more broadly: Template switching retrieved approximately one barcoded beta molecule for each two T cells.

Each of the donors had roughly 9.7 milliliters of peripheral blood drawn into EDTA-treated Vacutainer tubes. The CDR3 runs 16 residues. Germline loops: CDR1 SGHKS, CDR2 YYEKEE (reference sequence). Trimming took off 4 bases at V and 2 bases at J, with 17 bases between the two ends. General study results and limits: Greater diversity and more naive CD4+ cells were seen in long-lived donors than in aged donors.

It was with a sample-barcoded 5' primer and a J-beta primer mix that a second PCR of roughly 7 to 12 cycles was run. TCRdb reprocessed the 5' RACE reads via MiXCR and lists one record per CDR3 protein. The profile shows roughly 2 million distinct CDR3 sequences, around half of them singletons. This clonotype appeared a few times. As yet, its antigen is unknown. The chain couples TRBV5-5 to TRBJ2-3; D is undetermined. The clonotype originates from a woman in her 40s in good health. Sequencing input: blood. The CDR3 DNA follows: TGTGCCAGCAGCCGATATTCCCGGTCGGACACAGATACGCAGTATTTT. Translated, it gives CASSRYSRSDTDTQYF.